This T cell receptor beta chain derives from a study of cytomegalovirus exposure and HLA in healthy donors. Clones were sequenced by immunoSEQ multiplex PCR, and TCRdb holds only the in-frame ones, with some missing. The data contain around 300,000 clones, 80% to 90% of them singletons. The CDR3 totals 15 residues. The V gene end was trimmed by 6 bases and the J gene end by 8 bases; junction bases not matched to a gene: 12. The germline gives CDR1 MNHEY, CDR2 SVGAGI. The V call is TRBV6-5, the J call TRBJ1-4, with 7 bases identical to TRBD1. The sample was PBMCs. The receptor was derived from a woman between 18 and 29 years old in good health and CMV-seronegative. The chain's CDR3 is CASRYDRDTGEKLFF. CDR3 DNA sequence: TGTGCCAGCAGGTACGACAGGGACACGGGAGAAAAACTGTTTTTT.